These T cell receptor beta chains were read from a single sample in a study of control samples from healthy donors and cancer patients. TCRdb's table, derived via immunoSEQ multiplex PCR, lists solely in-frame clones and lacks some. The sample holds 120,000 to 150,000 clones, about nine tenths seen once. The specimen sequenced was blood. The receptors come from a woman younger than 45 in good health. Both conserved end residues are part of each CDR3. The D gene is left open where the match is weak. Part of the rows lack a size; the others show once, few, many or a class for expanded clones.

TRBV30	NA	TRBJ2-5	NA	TGTGCCTGGGGCAGGGTGGACCGGGAGACCCAGTACTTC	CAWGRVDRETQYF
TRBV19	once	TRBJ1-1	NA	TGTGCCAGTAGTATTCTTCTGAACACTGAAGCTTTCTTT	CASSILLNTEAFF
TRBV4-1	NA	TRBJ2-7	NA	TGCGCCAGCAGCCAAGGCGGCTCCTACGAGCAGTACTTC	CASSQGGSYEQYF
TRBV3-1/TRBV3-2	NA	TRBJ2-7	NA	TGTGCCAGCAGCCAGGGGGGCGGGAGCCCCTACGAGCAGTACTTC	CASSQGGGSPYEQYF
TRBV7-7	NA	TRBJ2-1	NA	TGTGCTAGCAGTCCTAGGGGGGCGGGCAATGAGCAGTTCTTC	CASSPRGAGNEQFF
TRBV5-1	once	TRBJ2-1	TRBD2	TGCGCCACCCAGGAGACTAGCGGCAATCACAATGAGCAGTTCTTC	CATQETSGNHNEQFF
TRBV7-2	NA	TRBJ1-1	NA	TGTGCCAGCAGCTTACAAGGCGACACTGAAGCTTTCTTT	CASSLQGDTEAFF
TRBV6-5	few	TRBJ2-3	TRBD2	TGTGCCAGCAGCCGCGGACTAGCGGGGGAAGATACGCAGTATTTT	CASSRGLAGEDTQYF
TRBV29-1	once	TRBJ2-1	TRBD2	TGCAGCCTCCGGACTAGCGGGAGCAATGAGCAGTTCTTC	CSLRTSGSNEQFF
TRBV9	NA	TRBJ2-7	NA	TGTGCCAGCAGCGCTTGGGACTCCCTACTTGGAGAGCAGTACTTC	CASSAWDSLLGEQYF
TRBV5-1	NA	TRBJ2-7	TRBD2	TGCGCCAGCAGCTTGGTAGCGGGAGTACTCGAGCAGTACTTC	CASSLVAGVLEQYF
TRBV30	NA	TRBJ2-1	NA	TGTGCCTGGAGTGTACGTTCTAGCAATGAGCAGTTCTTC	CAWSVRSSNEQFF
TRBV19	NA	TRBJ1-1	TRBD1	TGTGCCAGTCCTCGACAGGGACGGGGGAACACTGAAGCTTTCTTT	CASPRQGRGNTEAFF
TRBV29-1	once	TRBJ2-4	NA	TGCAGCGTTGTAACGCGGGGCCGGGACATTCAGTACTTC	CSVVTRGRDIQYF
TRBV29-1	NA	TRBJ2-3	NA	TGCAGCGTTGGTAGTTACACAGATACGCAGTATTTT	CSVGSYTDTQYF
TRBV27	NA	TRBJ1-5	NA	TGTGCCAGCAGAAGGACAGTCGGCAATCAGCCCCAGCATTTT	CASRRTVGNQPQHF
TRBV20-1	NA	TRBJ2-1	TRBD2	TGCAGTGCTAGTCGGTTAGCGGGAGATGGAATTTACAATGAGCAGTTCTTC	CSASRLAGDGIYNEQFF
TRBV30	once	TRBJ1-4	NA	TGTGCCTGGACCCCGGAGGGGTTAGGGGAAAAACTGTTTTTT	CAWTPEGLGEKLFF
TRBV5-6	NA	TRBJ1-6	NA	TGTGCCAGCAGCTTGGGGGTGGGGTCACCCCTCCACTTT	CASSLGVGSPLHF
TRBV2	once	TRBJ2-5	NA	TGTGCCAGCAGTAAATCTAGCGGAGGGGGGGAGACCCAGTACTTC	CASSKSSGGGETQYF
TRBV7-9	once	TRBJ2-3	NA	TGTGCCAGCAGCTTAGCCGGCGGTTCCACAGATACGCAGTATTTT	CASSLAGGSTDTQYF
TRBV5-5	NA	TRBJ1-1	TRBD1	TGTGCCAGCAGCCTATCTGAGGTCGGGAGGGGGCGCGGAGCTTTCTTT	CASSLSEVGRGRGAFF
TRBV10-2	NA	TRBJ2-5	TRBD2	TGCGCCAGCAGTGAGGGACTAGCGGGACGGGAGACCCAGTACTTC	CASSEGLAGRETQYF
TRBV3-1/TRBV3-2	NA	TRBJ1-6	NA	TGTGCCAGCAGAATCGGGACACTCAATTCGCCCCTCCACTTT	CASRIGTLNSPLHF